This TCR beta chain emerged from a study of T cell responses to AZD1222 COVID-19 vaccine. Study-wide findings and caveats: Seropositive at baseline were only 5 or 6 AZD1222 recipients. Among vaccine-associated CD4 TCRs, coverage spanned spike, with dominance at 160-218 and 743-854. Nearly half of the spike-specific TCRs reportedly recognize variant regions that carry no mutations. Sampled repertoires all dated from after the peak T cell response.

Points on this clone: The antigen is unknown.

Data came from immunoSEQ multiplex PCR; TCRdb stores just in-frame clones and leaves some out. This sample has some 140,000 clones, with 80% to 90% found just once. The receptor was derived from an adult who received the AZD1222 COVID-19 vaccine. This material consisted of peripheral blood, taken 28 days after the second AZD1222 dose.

Written as DNA, the CDR3 is TGTGCCAGCAGCTTAAATGGGGGGAGCAATCAGCCCCAGCATTTT. Translation: CASSLNGGSNQPQHF. J is TRBJ1-5 and V is TRBV5-8; TRBD1 might be the D (5 bases). Per the germline V gene, CDR1 is SGHTS and CDR2 is YDEGEE. Trimming cost V 2 bases and J 1 base, with 10 bases left between them. This CDR3 region has 15 residues.